The rows below give T cell receptor beta chains drawn from one sample of a study of PD-1 blockade in classical Hodgkin lymphoma. Profiling relied on immunoSEQ multiplex PCR, and the TCRdb table lists in-frame clones only, not all of them. The table lists approximately 27,000 clones, over 75% of them singletons. The sample consisted of peripheral blood mononuclear cells (PBMCs), taken before the fourth cycle of nivolumab. All receptors come from a human donor with classical Hodgkin lymphoma. The CDR3 runs from the conserved cysteine through the conserved F or W. Fields, in order: J gene, clone size, V gene, D gene, CDR3 DNA, CDR3 protein. A D gene is named only where the DNA matches it firmly. Size is stated for part of the rows, as once, few or many counts, or as a class when the clone is expanded.

TRBJ1-5 | few | TRBV28 | NA | TGTGCCAGCCGCGGAGCCCGCAATCAGCCCCAGCATTTT | CASRGARNQPQHF
TRBJ1-6 | NA | TRBV7-9 | NA | TGTGCCGGGGGCGACAGCGACATTTCACCCCTCCACTTT | CAGGDSDISPLHF
TRBJ2-1 | NA | TRBV7-3 | NA | TGTGCCAGCAGCTTAATGGGGCAGGGATCTAGCGATGAGCAGTTCTTC | CASSLMGQGSSDEQFF
TRBJ1-1 | NA | TRBV7-9 | NA | TGTGCCAGCAGCCGGTTAGGGTCGGGGGACACTGAAGCTTTCTTT | CASSRLGSGDTEAFF
TRBJ1-1 | few | TRBV19 | NA | TGTGCCAGTAGTATATGGGGTCTGAACACTGAAGCTTTCTTT | CASSIWGLNTEAFF
TRBJ2-7 | NA | TRBV7-8 | TRBD1 | TGTGCCAGCAGCGCCTTTCGCTTTTTTCAGGGACAGACCTCCTACGAGCAGTACTTC | CASSAFRFFQGQTSYEQYF
TRBJ2-3 | NA | TRBV7-7 | NA | TGTGCCAGCAGCCAAAGGGACTCCGATACGCAGTATTTT | CASSQRDSDTQYF
TRBJ1-5 | NA | TRBV5-1 | NA | TGCGCCAGCAGCTTCAATCCCGATAGTCAGCCCCAGCATTTT | CASSFNPDSQPQHF
TRBJ2-3 | once | TRBV28 | TRBD2 | TGTGCCAGCAGTTTAACCGGGGGGGCGACAGATACGCAGTATTTT | CASSLTGGATDTQYF
TRBJ1-4 | NA | TRBV6-5 | NA | TGTGCCAGCAGTTACTCGGGCGGTTCTAGTGAAAAACTGTTTTTT | CASSYSGGSSEKLFF
TRBJ1-6 | NA | TRBV7-2 | NA | TGTGCCAGCAGCCGATCGTTGGAGTTACGGCATAATTCACCCCTCCACTTT | CASSRSLELRHNSPLHF
TRBJ2-2 | NA | TRBV28 | NA | TGTGCCAGCAGTTTCATAGGTGGGGCCGGGGAGCTGTTTTTT | CASSFIGGAGELFF
TRBJ1-5 | NA | TRBV6-6 | NA | TGTGCCAGCAGTTACACTACCCCTCGTGGCGATCAGCCCCAGCATTTT | CASSYTTPRGDQPQHF
TRBJ2-3 | NA | TRBV5-4 | NA | TGTGCCAGCAGCTCGACCGACAGGACAGATACGCAGTATTTT | CASSSTDRTDTQYF
TRBJ2-1 | NA | TRBV7-2 | TRBD2 | TGTGCCAGCAGCTTAGGGGCTAGCGGTTCCTCTCAGTTCTTC | CASSLGASGSSQFF
TRBJ1-3 | NA | TRBV15 | NA | TGTGCCACCAGCAGAGATCTGGGTCGCGACCCAGACTCTGGAAACACCATATATTTT | CATSRDLGRDPDSGNTIYF
TRBJ2-5 | NA | TRBV12-5 | NA | TGTGCTAGTGTCCTCGGACTCTCAGAGACCCAGTACTTC | CASVLGLSETQYF
TRBJ2-1 | NA | TRBV30 | NA | TGTGCCTGGAGTCGCCTAAATGAGCAGTTCTTC | CAWSRLNEQFF
TRBJ2-1 | NA | TRBV5-8 | NA | TGTGCCAGCAGCCAATACCTCGGGGAGGACAATGAGCAGTTCTTC | CASSQYLGEDNEQFF
TRBJ2-1 | NA | TRBV7-2 | NA | TGTGCCAGCAGCTTTAAGAGCAATGAGCAGTTCTTC | CASSFKSNEQFF
TRBJ2-7 | NA | TRBV2 | NA | TGTGCCAGCAGTGACGACACATACGAGCAGTACTTC | CASSDDTYEQYF
TRBJ2-7 | medium-sized | TRBV28 | TRBD2 | TGTGCCAGCAGACCACTCAGCGGGGGGGCCAGCGAGCAGTACTTC | CASRPLSGGASEQYF
TRBJ1-4 | NA | TRBV5-4 | NA | TGTGCCAGCAGCTTCGATCCTCTAGGGGAAAAACTGTTTTTT | CASSFDPLGEKLFF
TRBJ1-6 | NA | TRBV6-1 | NA | TGTGCCAGCAGTGAAACTGACGGCCTCTATAATTCACCCCTCCACTTT | CASSETDGLYNSPLHF
TRBJ2-3 | NA | TRBV7-3 | NA | TGTGCCAGCAGCGACCTGGGTGCCGGCACAGATACGCAGTATTTT | CASSDLGAGTDTQYF
TRBJ2-7 | NA | TRBV1 | NA | TGCACCAGCAGCCAAGTTTCGGGTGGCTGCGAGCAGTACTTC | CTSSQVSGGCEQYF
TRBJ1-6 | once | TRBV18 | NA | TGTGCCAGCTCACGGAAATCGAACAGGGAGGTATCACCCCTCCACTTT | CASSRKSNREVSPLHF
TRBJ2-7 | once | TRBV29-1 | TRBD1 | TGCAGCGTTGATATAACAGGGGGGTACGAGCAGTACTTC | CSVDITGGYEQYF
TRBJ1-1 | NA | TRBV13 | NA | TGTGCCAGCAGCTTAGGTGCCACTAACACTGAAGCTTTCTTT | CASSLGATNTEAFF
TRBJ2-7 | NA | TRBV4-1 | TRBD1 | TGCGCCAGCAGCCAAGATCCAGGGGGCTTCTACGAGCAGTACTTC | CASSQDPGGFYEQYF
TRBJ2-4 | NA | TRBV6-6 | NA | TGTGCCAGCCGAAATTCCGGGACCGATATTCAGTACTTC | CASRNSGTDIQYF
TRBJ1-3 | NA | TRBV6-1 | NA | TGTGCCAGCAGTACCCAGACAGCGGCTGGAAACACCATATATTTT | CASSTQTAAGNTIYF
TRBJ1-5 | NA | TRBV4-3 | NA | TGCGCCAGCAGCCAAGGAGAAGATCAGCCCCAGCATTTT | CASSQGEDQPQHF
TRBJ2-3 | NA | TRBV13 | NA | TGTGCCAGCAGCCCGGGATTCACAGATACGCAGTATTTT | CASSPGFTDTQYF
TRBJ1-6 | NA | TRBV28 | NA | TGTGCCAGCAGTTCTGCGGGGGGCAATTCACCCCTCCACTTT | CASSSAGGNSPLHF
TRBJ2-7 | NA | TRBV7-2 | NA | TGTGCCAGCAGCTTAGAAGCGGCTCCCCTCTACGAGCAGTACTTC | CASSLEAAPLYEQYF
TRBJ2-5 | NA | TRBV30 | NA | TGTGCTCGAGGGGTGGGGGAGACCCAGTACTTC | CARGVGETQYF
TRBJ2-5 | once | TRBV7-9 | TRBD2 | TGTGCCAGCAGCGGACCGGAGCGGGGGTTACAAGAGACCCAGTACTTC | CASSGPERGLQETQYF
TRBJ2-7 | once | TRBV6-1 | NA | TGTGCCAGCAGTGAAGCAAGGGACTACGAGCAGTACTTC | CASSEARDYEQYF
TRBJ1-2 | once | TRBV2 | NA | TGTGCCAGCAGGGAGGAGGATGGCTACACCTTC | CASREEDGYTF
TRBJ2-3 | NA | TRBV5-4 | TRBD1 | TGTGCCAGCAGCGAGGCCGGGACAGGGTGGACAGATACGCAGTATTTT | CASSEAGTGWTDTQYF
TRBJ1-3 | NA | TRBV5-1 | TRBD1 | TGCGCCAGCAGCCGTACAGGGGTCAGTGGAAACACCATATATTTT | CASSRTGVSGNTIYF
TRBJ2-7 | NA | TRBV27 | NA | TGTGCCAGCAGTTTACTCACAGGTGAAATGAACGAGCAGTACTTC | CASSLLTGEMNEQYF
TRBJ2-3 | NA | TRBV6-4 | TRBD1 | TGTGCCAGCAGTGACTCCCAGGGGGCAGATACGCAGTATTTT | CASSDSQGADTQYF
TRBJ1-1 | NA | TRBV5-6 | NA | TGTGCCAGCAGCTATATACTATTCGTGGCTGAAGCTTTCTTT | CASSYILFVAEAFF
TRBJ1-4 | NA | TRBV11-2 | NA | TGTGCCAGCAGCTCGGCCCCCGACGAAAAACTGTTTTTT | CASSSAPDEKLFF